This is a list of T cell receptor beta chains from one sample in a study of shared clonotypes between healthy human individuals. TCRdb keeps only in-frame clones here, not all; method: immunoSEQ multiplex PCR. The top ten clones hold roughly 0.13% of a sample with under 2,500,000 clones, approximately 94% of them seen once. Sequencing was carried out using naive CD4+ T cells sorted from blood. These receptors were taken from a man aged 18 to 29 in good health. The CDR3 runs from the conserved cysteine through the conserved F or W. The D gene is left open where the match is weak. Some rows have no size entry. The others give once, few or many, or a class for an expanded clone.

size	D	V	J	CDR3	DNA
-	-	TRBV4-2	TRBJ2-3	CATEPEQGARETQYF	TGTGCCACCGAACCCGAACAGGGCGCCAGGGAGACGCAGTATTTT
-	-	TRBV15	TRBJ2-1	CATSRDRGLVYNEQFF	TGTGCCACCAGCAGAGACAGGGGACTCGTCTACAATGAGCAGTTCTTC
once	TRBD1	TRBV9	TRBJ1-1	CASSDRRGQVTEAFF	TGTGCCAGCAGCGATCGCAGGGGGCAGGTCACTGAAGCTTTCTTT
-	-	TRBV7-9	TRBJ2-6	CASSLTSGANVLTF	TGTGCCAGCAGCCTTACCTCTGGGGCCAACGTCCTGACTTTC
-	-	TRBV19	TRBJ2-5	CASSIGGWAVETQYF	TGTGCCAGTAGTATAGGAGGCTGGGCCGTGGAGACCCAGTACTTC
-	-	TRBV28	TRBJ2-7	CASSSLQGKSYEQYF	TGTGCCAGCAGTTCACTCCAGGGGAAATCCTACGAGCAGTACTTC
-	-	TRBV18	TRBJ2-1	CASSGQKGDSQFF	TGTGCCAGCTCCGGACAGAAAGGGGATTCGCAGTTCTTC
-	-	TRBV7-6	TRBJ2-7	CASSLRDGGSYEQYF	TGTGCCAGCAGCCTGCGGGACGGCGGCTCCTACGAGCAGTACTTC
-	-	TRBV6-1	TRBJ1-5	CASSAPAHREINQPQHF	TGTGCCAGCAGTGCCCCTGCCCACAGAGAAATCAATCAGCCCCAGCATTTT
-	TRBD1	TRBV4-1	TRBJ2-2	CASSQDRQTGFAGELFF	TGCGCCAGCAGCCAAGATAGGCAGACAGGGTTCGCCGGGGAGCTGTTTTTT
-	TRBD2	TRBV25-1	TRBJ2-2	CASGPPGLAENTGELFF	TGTGCCAGCGGACCACCCGGACTAGCGGAAAACACCGGGGAGCTGTTTTTT
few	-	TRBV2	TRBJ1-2	CASSDWITNYGYTF	TGTGCCAGCAGTGATTGGATAACCAACTATGGCTACACCTTC
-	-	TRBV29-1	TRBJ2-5	CSTSPRLFQETQYF	TGCAGCACAAGCCCCCGGTTGTTCCAAGAGACCCAGTACTTC
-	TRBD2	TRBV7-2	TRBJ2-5	CASSLEGLAGVRGETQYF	TGTGCCAGCAGCTTAGAAGGGCTAGCGGGAGTGAGAGGAGAGACCCAGTACTTC
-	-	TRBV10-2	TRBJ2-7	CASTGVLGSYEQYF	TGCGCCAGCACAGGAGTTCTGGGCTCCTACGAGCAGTACTTC
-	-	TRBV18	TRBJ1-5	CASSEAAYQPQHF	TGTGCCAGCTCCGAAGCGGCCTATCAGCCCCAGCATTTT
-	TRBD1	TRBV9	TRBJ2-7	CASSVGAQGFYEQYF	TGTGCCAGCAGCGTAGGGGCACAGGGGTTCTACGAGCAGTACTTC
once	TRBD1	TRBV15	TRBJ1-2	CATSRDRELTNTF	TGTGCCACCAGCAGGGACAGGGAATTGACTAACACCTTC
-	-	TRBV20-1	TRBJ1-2	CSATDGYGYTF	TGCAGTGCCACGGACGGCTATGGCTACACCTTC
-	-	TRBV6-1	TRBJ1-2	CASRPGPLTYGYTF	TGTGCCAGCAGGCCGGGACCCCTCACGTATGGCTACACCTTC
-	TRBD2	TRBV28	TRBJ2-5	CASEASGSTAETQYF	TGTGCTTCCGAGGCTAGCGGGAGCACGGCAGAGACCCAGTACTTC
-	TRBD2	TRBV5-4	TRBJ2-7	CASSLPGLAGYEQYF	TGTGCCAGCAGCTTACCGGGACTAGCGGGGTACGAGCAGTACTTC
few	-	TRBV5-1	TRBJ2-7	CASSLLTGSFEQYF	TGCGCCAGCAGCTTGTTGACAGGTAGCTTCGAGCAGTACTTC
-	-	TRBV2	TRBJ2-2	CASSETRTTGELFF	TGTGCCAGCAGTGAAACGCGCACCACCGGGGAGCTGTTTTTT
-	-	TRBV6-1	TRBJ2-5	CASSGLGMGGWETQYF	TGTGCCAGCAGTGGGCTGGGGATGGGGGGTTGGGAGACCCAGTACTTC
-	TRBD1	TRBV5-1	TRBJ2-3	CASSLYSGQGGYF	TGCGCCAGCAGCTTGTATAGCGGACAGGGTGGGTATTTT